This T cell receptor (beta chain) was sequenced during a study of human T cells and chemical hapten exposure. Study-wide results and limits: High-frequency TCRs, those above 1 in 1000, stayed the same after DPC sensitization.

V was shortened by 3 bases and J by 6 bases, with 12 bases between the two germline ends. Germline CDR1 is SQVTM and CDR2 is ANQGSEA. This CDR3 contains 12 residues. Sample time point: healthy volunteer bleed at 6 weeks. Researchers extracted total RNA from unfractionated whole blood. This clonotype was detected many times. Its antigen is unidentified. The library tagged individual cDNA molecules with unique molecular identifiers. TCRdb analysed the RACE reads with MiXCR anew, one entry per CDR3 protein. The repertoire holds under 90,000 distinct CDR3 sequences, with approximately 8.6% as singletons. The source of this sequence is a male donor in good health. Some clones in this sample may be carry-over from other donors' samples. The chain combines TRBV29-1 with TRBJ2-7; D is uncertain. Sequenced: whole blood. In DNA form, the CDR3 reads TGCAGCGTTGAGACCGGGCCCTCCGAGCAGTACTTC. Translated, it gives CSVETGPSEQYF.